This T cell receptor (beta chain) was obtained from a study of blood T cell repertoires in COVID-19. Study summary: Acute and convalescent COVID-19 specimens originated in the United States, Italy and Spain. Sample material is recorded as cDNA or gDNA derived from T cells, B-cell-depleted T cells, or PBMCs.

Germline CDR1 MGHRA, CDR2 YSYEKL. The CDR3 spans 18 residues. V shed 2 bases and J shed 6 bases, with 22 bases lying between them. The repertoire was sequenced with immunoSEQ multiplex PCR; TCRdb's copy has only in-frame clones and lacks some. The sample consists of about 220,000 clones, over 70% of them appearing once. The sequenced material came from peripheral blood. This chain joins TRBV4-1 and TRBJ2-2, with a tentative D call TRBD2 (5 bases). The TCR sequence derives from a woman in her 70s with acute or convalescent COVID-19. The DNA of the CDR3 is TGCGCCAGCAGCCAATTTACCCTCGCGTCGGGGTATGCCGGGGAGCTGTTTTTT. It is translated as CASSQFTLASGYAGELFF.